These T cell receptor beta chains were read from a single sample in a study of a mutant IDH1 vaccine in newly diagnosed glioma. Using immunoSEQ multiplex PCR, the repertoire was profiled, and TCRdb retains in-frame clones only, with some absent. The table records tens of thousands of clones, about 80% of them present only once. Sequencing used PBMCs, obtained from a glioma patient treated with radiotherapy, temozolomide or both. These receptors were taken from a woman between 50 and 59 years old with glioma. The CDR3 runs from the conserved cysteine through the conserved F or W. The order of the fields is clone size, D gene, V gene, J gene, CDR3 DNA, CDR3 protein. The D gene is left open where the match is weak. Rows may omit the clone size; those that give it use once, few, many or a size class.

>.|TRBD2|TRBV27|TRBJ2-7
TGTGCCAGCAGTTTGTACGGCGAAGGGACTAACTACGAGCAGTACTTC
CASSLYGEGTNYEQYF
>.|TRBD2|TRBV6-5|TRBJ2-2
TGTGCCAGCAGTTACTCGCCTGGGGAGGGCACCGGGGAGCTGTTTTTT
CASSYSPGEGTGELFF
>.|.|TRBV28|TRBJ2-1
TGTGCCAGCAGTTTAAAGGAGCGCCGTTCCTACAATGAGCAGTTCTTC
CASSLKERRSYNEQFF
>.|.|TRBV11-2|TRBJ2-1
TGTGCCAGCAGCTTAGTTAGGAACAATGAGCAGTTCTTC
CASSLVRNNEQFF
>.|.|TRBV6-1|TRBJ1-1
TGTGCCAGCAGTGAAAGGGGATCCACTGAAGCTTTCTTT
CASSERGSTEAFF
>.|.|TRBV11-3|TRBJ1-6
TGTGCCAGCAGCTTTAGGGGGGCCTCCTATAATTCACCCCTCCACTTT
CASSFRGASYNSPLHF
>.|.|TRBV25-1|TRBJ1-3
TGTGCCAGCAGTGTGCAGGGGAATGGAAACACCATATATTTT
CASSVQGNGNTIYF
>.|.|TRBV29-1|TRBJ1-2
TGCAGCGTTGTCACTCCCCCAGGGGATGGCTACACCTTC
CSVVTPPGDGYTF
>.|.|TRBV18|TRBJ1-1
TGTGCCAGCTGTGTGGGAGAGAGGACTGAAGCTTTCTTT
CASCVGERTEAFF
>.|TRBD1|TRBV9|TRBJ2-1
TGTGCCAGCAGCGGGGGGACAGGCCTATACAATGAGCAGTTCTTC
CASSGGTGLYNEQFF
>.|.|TRBV6-1|TRBJ1-6
TGTGCCAGCTCTATTATCAATTCACCCCTCCACTTT
CASSIINSPLHF
>few|.|TRBV7-9|TRBJ2-1
TGTGCCAGCAGAGGGGTTCAGAAGGGGGATTACAATGAGCAGTTCTTC
CASRGVQKGDYNEQFF
>.|TRBD2|TRBV2|TRBJ2-2
TGTGCCAGCAGTGAGTTAGCGGGCACCGGGGAGCTGTTTTTT
CASSELAGTGELFF
>.|.|TRBV5-1|TRBJ1-3
TGCGCCAGCAGTTCTTCACCCCAAACAGGCAATGGAAACACCATATATTTT
CASSSSPQTGNGNTIYF
>.|.|TRBV9|TRBJ2-5
TGTGCCAGCAGCGTAGGGCCGAGGGGGGGTCCCGAGACCCAGTACTTC
CASSVGPRGGPETQYF
>.|TRBD1|TRBV25-1|TRBJ2-1
TGTGCCAGCAGTAAGACAGGGATCTACAATGAGCAGTTCTTC
CASSKTGIYNEQFF
>.|TRBD2|TRBV19|TRBJ2-3
TGTGCCAGTAGTGCCCGAGGGACTAGCGGGTATACGCAGTATTTT
CASSARGTSGYTQYF
>.|.|TRBV27|TRBJ1-1
TGTGCCAGCAGTTTACGTGGCAGGGCCTCTCGTAACACTGAAGCTTTCTTT
CASSLRGRASRNTEAFF
>few|.|TRBV7-9|TRBJ1-1
TGTGCCAGCAGCTTAACAGATCCTAACACTGAAGCTTTCTTT
CASSLTDPNTEAFF
>.|.|TRBV7-3|TRBJ1-2
TGTGCCAGCAGCTTACAGGAGGGCTATGGCTACACCTTC
CASSLQEGYGYTF
>.|.|TRBV11-2|TRBJ1-4
TGTGCCAGCAGCCGCGGGGGGGGGCGCGGGGAAAAACTGTTTTTT
CASSRGGGRGEKLFF
>.|.|TRBV5-4|TRBJ2-5
TGTGCCAGCAGCTTGGCCAAAGAGACCCAGTACTTC
CASSLAKETQYF
>.|TRBD1|TRBV7-8|TRBJ2-7
TGTGCCAGCAGCCCCCGGGACAGGGTACGCGAGCAGTACTTC
CASSPRDRVREQYF
>.|.|TRBV7-9|TRBJ1-6
TGTGCCAGCAGCTCCCCCCAGGGTAGCTCCTATAATTCACCCCTCCACTTT
CASSSPQGSSYNSPLHF
>.|.|TRBV6-5|TRBJ2-3
TGTGCCAGCAGTTACTCTGTAGGCGGGGGCTCAGATACGCAGTATTTT
CASSYSVGGGSDTQYF
>.|.|TRBV5-1|TRBJ2-7
TGCGCCAGCAGCTTGGGGCAGGACTACGAGCAGTACTTC
CASSLGQDYEQYF
>.|.|TRBV7-8|TRBJ2-7
TGTGCCAGCAGCATTACTTCGATCGAGCAGTACTTC
CASSITSIEQYF
>.|.|TRBV6-1|TRBJ1-3
TGTGCCAGCATGTTCACGGTCTCTGGAAACACCATATATTTT
CASMFTVSGNTIYF
>.|.|TRBV5-1|TRBJ2-1
TGCGCCAGCAGCGTAGATGTGGGCTCCTACAATGAGCAGTTCTTC
CASSVDVGSYNEQFF
>.|.|TRBV10-2|TRBJ1-5
TGCGCCAGCAGTGAGTCGTTTACCTCCAATCAGCCCCAGCATTTT
CASSESFTSNQPQHF
>.|.|TRBV7-9|TRBJ2-7
TGTGCCAGCAGCTTAGTACAGGTTGCCGAGCAGTACTTC
CASSLVQVAEQYF
>.|.|TRBV30|TRBJ2-6
TGTGCCTGGAGTCTCGGATCTGGGGCCAACGTCCTGACTTTC
CAWSLGSGANVLTF
>.|TRBD1|TRBV19|TRBJ2-1
TGTGCCAGTAGTATATCGGCAGGGGGCAATGAGCAGTTCTTC
CASSISAGGNEQFF
>.|.|TRBV7-8|TRBJ1-4
TGTGCCAGCACGGGAACGTGGATCCGGGATCGTGAAAAACTGTTTTTT
CASTGTWIRDREKLFF
>.|.|TRBV6-1|TRBJ1-1
TGTGCCGGGACTGGGCGAGAGGGGAACACTGAAGCTTTCTTT
CAGTGREGNTEAFF
>.|.|TRBV19|TRBJ1-5
TGTGCCAGTACTGCGGGACGATCTGGTCAGCCCCAGCATTTT
CASTAGRSGQPQHF
>.|.|TRBV7-2|TRBJ1-1
TGTGCCAGCAGTAGTTTGATGAACACTGAAGCTTTCTTT
CASSSLMNTEAFF
>.|TRBD1|TRBV7-2|TRBJ1-2
TGTGCCAGCAGCCCGGACAGGGTGAACTATGGCTACACCTTC
CASSPDRVNYGYTF
>.|.|TRBV9|TRBJ1-1
TGTGCCAGCAACCGAGGGGTGGGGAACACTGAAGCTTTCTTT
CASNRGVGNTEAFF
>.|.|TRBV30|TRBJ1-3
TGTGCCTGGAGTTTCGGGGCTTCTGGAAACACCATATATTTT
CAWSFGASGNTIYF
>.|TRBD1|TRBV7-9|TRBJ2-7
TGTGCCAGCACAACGGACAGGGACCACGAGCAGTACTTC
CASTTDRDHEQYF
>once|.|TRBV2|TRBJ1-2
TGTGCCAGCAAGAGGGGAGCAGAGTCTAACTATGGCTACACCTTC
CASKRGAESNYGYTF
>.|TRBD1|TRBV6-5|TRBJ1-2
TGTGCCAGCAGTTTTGGGACAGGGGCGTATGGCTACACCTTC
CASSFGTGAYGYTF
>.|.|TRBV4-1|TRBJ1-1
TGCGCCAGCAGCCAAGGGGGCCTGCGCGTAAACACTGAAGCTTTCTTT
CASSQGGLRVNTEAFF
>.|.|TRBV7-8|TRBJ2-7
TGTGCCAGCAGCTTAGGCGGCAGGTCCTACGAGCAGTACTTC
CASSLGGRSYEQYF
>.|.|TRBV27|TRBJ1-1
TGTGCCAGCAGTGGGCGGTACACTGAAGCTTTCTTT
CASSGRYTEAFF
>.|TRBD1|TRBV11-2|TRBJ1-2
TGTGCCAGCAGCTCTACCACCGGGACAGGGTCTCGCGGCTACACCTTC
CASSSTTGTGSRGYTF
>few|.|TRBV7-2|TRBJ1-6
TGTGCCAGCGGGCTTAATTCACCCCTCCACTTT
CASGLNSPLHF
>once|.|TRBV30|TRBJ2-3
TGTGCCTGGATTCGCGGAAATCCCACAGATACGCAGTATTTT
CAWIRGNPTDTQYF
>.|.|TRBV7-7|TRBJ2-5
TGTGCCAGCAGCTCTCCGACAGTCGGGCAAGAGACCCAGTACTTC
CASSSPTVGQETQYF
>.|.|TRBV19|TRBJ2-7
TGTGCCAGTAGCCCTAAATTGTTTGGTGTGAGCTCCTACGAGCAGTACTTC
CASSPKLFGVSSYEQYF
>.|.|TRBV7-2|TRBJ1-1
TGTGCTAGCAAAGCAGCGGGGCAAGGAGCTTTCTTT
CASKAAGQGAFF